Listed below are T cell receptor beta chains from one sample, sequenced in a study of cytomegalovirus exposure and HLA in healthy donors. TCRdb's table, derived via immunoSEQ multiplex PCR, lists solely in-frame clones and lacks some. The sample yields 150,000 to 200,000 clones, 88% seen once. Specimen: PBMCs. The receptors here all came from a man aged 18 to 29 in good health and CMV-seronegative. The CDR3 runs from the conserved cysteine through the conserved F or W. A D gene is named only where the DNA matches it firmly. Only some rows state a clone size, as once, few, many or a class for expanded clones.

j_call: TRBJ1-4
clone_size: few
v_call: TRBV28
d_call: .
cdr3_aa: CASSLASRGGWGFNEKLFF
cdr3_nt: TGTGCCAGCAGTTTAGCCTCCAGGGGCGGGTGGGGTTTTAATGAAAAACTGTTTTTT

j_call: TRBJ1-1
clone_size: .
v_call: TRBV5-1
d_call: .
cdr3_aa: CASSLGTVNTEAFF
cdr3_nt: TGCGCCAGCAGCTTGGGGACAGTTAACACTGAAGCTTTCTTT

j_call: TRBJ2-1
clone_size: .
v_call: TRBV6-5
d_call: TRBD1
cdr3_aa: CASRQGANEQFF
cdr3_nt: TGTGCCAGCCGCCAGGGGGCGAATGAGCAGTTCTTC

j_call: TRBJ2-2
clone_size: .
v_call: TRBV18
d_call: TRBD1
cdr3_aa: CASSPPGQANTGELFF
cdr3_nt: TGTGCCAGCTCACCTCCGGGACAGGCGAACACCGGGGAGCTGTTTTTT

j_call: TRBJ2-1
clone_size: .
v_call: TRBV4-1
d_call: .
cdr3_aa: CASSSPARWYEQFF
cdr3_nt: TGCGCCAGCAGCTCTCCCGCCAGGTGGTATGAGCAGTTCTTC

j_call: TRBJ2-4
clone_size: .
v_call: TRBV6-1
d_call: .
cdr3_aa: CASSARELAKNIQYF
cdr3_nt: TGTGCCAGCAGTGCTAGAGAGCTAGCCAAAAACATTCAGTACTTC

j_call: TRBJ2-5
clone_size: .
v_call: TRBV29-1
d_call: TRBD2
cdr3_aa: CSVELQRERQETQYF
cdr3_nt: TGCAGCGTTGAGCTCCAGCGGGAGCGCCAAGAGACCCAGTACTTC

j_call: TRBJ1-2
clone_size: .
v_call: TRBV28
d_call: .
cdr3_aa: CASSVRQDYGYTF
cdr3_nt: TGTGCCAGCAGCGTTCGACAGGACTATGGCTACACCTTC

j_call: TRBJ1-1
clone_size: .
v_call: TRBV2
d_call: .
cdr3_aa: CASSRVLAEAFF
cdr3_nt: TGTGCCAGCAGCAGGGTTTTAGCTGAAGCTTTCTTT

j_call: TRBJ1-1
clone_size: .
v_call: TRBV6-5
d_call: .
cdr3_aa: CASSYSEGGTEAFF
cdr3_nt: TGTGCCAGCAGTTACTCCGAAGGGGGCACTGAAGCTTTCTTT

j_call: TRBJ1-3
clone_size: once
v_call: TRBV29-1
d_call: .
cdr3_aa: CSVALTDSSGNTIYF
cdr3_nt: TGCAGCGTTGCCCTGACAGATAGCTCTGGAAACACCATATATTTT

j_call: TRBJ1-2
clone_size: .
v_call: TRBV2
d_call: TRBD1
cdr3_aa: CASSEERGLGYTF
cdr3_nt: TGTGCCAGCAGTGAAGAAAGGGGGCTTGGCTACACCTTC

j_call: TRBJ1-2
clone_size: few
v_call: TRBV5-4
d_call: .
cdr3_aa: CASTRPGQNYGYTF
cdr3_nt: TGTGCCAGCACTCGACCCGGACAGAACTATGGCTACACCTTC

j_call: TRBJ1-4
clone_size: once
v_call: TRBV25-1
d_call: .
cdr3_aa: CASSDLGGPREKLFF
cdr3_nt: TGTGCCAGCAGTGATCTGGGAGGCCCGCGTGAAAAACTGTTTTTT

j_call: TRBJ2-5
clone_size: .
v_call: TRBV28
d_call: TRBD1
cdr3_aa: CASRNPTGGQETQYF
cdr3_nt: TGTGCCAGCAGGAACCCGACAGGGGGACAAGAGACCCAGTACTTC

j_call: TRBJ2-2
clone_size: .
v_call: TRBV7-2
d_call: .
cdr3_aa: CASSFMTLTGELFF
cdr3_nt: TGTGCCAGCAGCTTTATGACACTCACCGGGGAGCTGTTTTTT

j_call: TRBJ1-4
clone_size: .
v_call: TRBV7-8
d_call: .
cdr3_aa: CASSFFTQANEKLFF
cdr3_nt: TGTGCCAGCAGCTTCTTTACACAGGCTAATGAAAAACTGTTTTTT

j_call: TRBJ1-4
clone_size: .
v_call: TRBV2
d_call: .
cdr3_aa: CASRGGEKLLF
cdr3_nt: TGTGCCAGCAGGGGGGGGGAAAAACTGCTTTTT

j_call: TRBJ1-3
clone_size: .
v_call: TRBV27
d_call: .
cdr3_aa: CASRFGNTIYF
cdr3_nt: TGTGCCAGCAGATTCGGGAACACCATATATTTT

j_call: TRBJ1-6
clone_size: .
v_call: TRBV7-8
d_call: .
cdr3_aa: CASRPPGAINSPLHF
cdr3_nt: TGTGCCAGCCGCCCCCCGGGAGCAATTAATTCACCCCTCCACTTT

j_call: TRBJ2-7
clone_size: .
v_call: TRBV4-3
d_call: .
cdr3_aa: CASSQDLSAGYGFEQYF
cdr3_nt: TGCGCCAGCAGCCAAGATTTGTCGGCGGGATATGGGTTCGAGCAGTACTTC

j_call: TRBJ2-3
clone_size: .
v_call: TRBV11-2
d_call: TRBD2
cdr3_aa: CASSPGLAGTDTQYF
cdr3_nt: TGTGCCAGCAGTCCAGGACTAGCGGGCACAGATACGCAGTATTTT

j_call: TRBJ1-2
clone_size: once
v_call: TRBV4-1
d_call: .
cdr3_aa: CASSQGRYGYTF
cdr3_nt: TGCGCCAGCAGCCAAGGCAGGTATGGCTACACCTTC

j_call: TRBJ2-1
clone_size: .
v_call: TRBV5-1
d_call: .
cdr3_aa: CASSPREGGSNEQFF
cdr3_nt: TGCGCCAGCAGCCCCAGGGAGGGGGGTTCCAATGAGCAGTTCTTC

j_call: TRBJ2-1
clone_size: .
v_call: TRBV5-4
d_call: .
cdr3_aa: CASSAGNKGGPYNEQFF
cdr3_nt: TGTGCCAGCAGCGCAGGGAATAAGGGCGGCCCCTACAATGAGCAGTTCTTC

j_call: TRBJ2-7
clone_size: .
v_call: TRBV28
d_call: .
cdr3_aa: CASSPMTGNPRRYEQYF
cdr3_nt: TGTGCCAGCAGTCCAATGACGGGGAACCCAAGACGTTACGAGCAGTACTTC

j_call: TRBJ2-5
clone_size: .
v_call: TRBV11-2
d_call: .
cdr3_aa: CASSHFTRREETQYF
cdr3_nt: TGTGCCAGCAGCCACTTTACACGGCGGGAAGAGACCCAGTACTTC

j_call: TRBJ1-3
clone_size: .
v_call: TRBV6-6
d_call: .
cdr3_aa: CASAHDIEGNTIYF
cdr3_nt: TGTGCCAGCGCTCACGACATAGAAGGAAACACCATATATTTT

j_call: TRBJ2-5
clone_size: few
v_call: TRBV7-9
d_call: TRBD1
cdr3_aa: CASSIWTGDVETQYF
cdr3_nt: TGTGCCAGCAGCATCTGGACAGGGGATGTGGAGACCCAGTACTTC

j_call: TRBJ2-7
clone_size: .
v_call: TRBV29-1
d_call: .
cdr3_aa: CSVVKAASYEQYF
cdr3_nt: TGCAGCGTTGTAAAGGCGGCTTCCTACGAGCAGTACTTC

j_call: TRBJ1-6
clone_size: .
v_call: TRBV5-1
d_call: .
cdr3_aa: CASSSGIGNSPLHF
cdr3_nt: TGCGCCAGCAGCTCGGGAATTGGTAATTCACCCCTCCACTTT

j_call: TRBJ2-7
clone_size: few
v_call: TRBV28
d_call: .
cdr3_aa: CASSLVQGNEQYF
cdr3_nt: TGTGCCAGCAGTTTAGTTCAGGGGAACGAGCAGTACTTC

j_call: TRBJ1-2
clone_size: .
v_call: TRBV5-4
d_call: .
cdr3_aa: CASSLSFNYGYTF
cdr3_nt: TGTGCCAGCAGCTTGTCATTTAACTATGGCTACACCTTC

j_call: TRBJ2-1
clone_size: .
v_call: TRBV7-2
d_call: .
cdr3_aa: CASSLGLAGPYNEQFF
cdr3_nt: TGTGCCAGCAGCTTAGGACTTGCGGGCCCCTACAATGAGCAGTTCTTC

j_call: TRBJ2-1
clone_size: .
v_call: TRBV30
d_call: .
cdr3_aa: CAWRGTGTGNEQFF
cdr3_nt: TGTGCCTGGAGAGGGACCGGGACTGGCAATGAGCAGTTCTTC

j_call: TRBJ2-1
clone_size: .
v_call: TRBV19
d_call: TRBD2
cdr3_aa: CASSPGLAGEGSYNEQFF
cdr3_nt: TGTGCCAGTAGTCCGGGACTAGCGGGAGAAGGATCCTACAATGAGCAGTTCTTC

j_call: TRBJ1-1
clone_size: .
v_call: TRBV27
d_call: .
cdr3_aa: CASSPGGNTEAFF
cdr3_nt: TGTGCCAGCAGCCCCGGCGGGAACACTGAAGCTTTCTTT

j_call: TRBJ1-1
clone_size: once
v_call: TRBV28
d_call: .
cdr3_aa: CASSPAGGNTEAFF
cdr3_nt: TGTGCCAGCAGTCCAGCAGGAGGAAACACTGAAGCTTTCTTT

j_call: TRBJ2-3
clone_size: .
v_call: TRBV11-3
d_call: TRBD1
cdr3_aa: CASSSRDRDTDTQYF
cdr3_nt: TGTGCCAGCAGCTCCCGGGACAGGGACACAGATACGCAGTATTTT

j_call: TRBJ1-2
clone_size: few
v_call: TRBV18
d_call: TRBD1
cdr3_aa: CASSFTGDRDRGYTF
cdr3_nt: TGTGCCAGCTCCTTCACCGGGGACAGGGATCGGGGCTACACCTTC

j_call: TRBJ2-7
clone_size: .
v_call: TRBV6-5
d_call: .
cdr3_aa: CASCILRPGSYEQYF
cdr3_nt: TGTGCCAGCTGCATCCTTAGACCGGGATCCTACGAGCAGTACTTC

j_call: TRBJ1-1
clone_size: .
v_call: TRBV10-2
d_call: TRBD1
cdr3_aa: CASRPGTGLTEAFF
cdr3_nt: TGCGCCAGCAGACCCGGGACAGGGCTCACTGAAGCTTTCTTT

j_call: TRBJ1-4
clone_size: .
v_call: TRBV6-6
d_call: TRBD1
cdr3_aa: CASRVGQINEKLFF
cdr3_nt: TGTGCCAGCAGGGTGGGACAGATTAATGAAAAACTGTTTTTT

j_call: TRBJ2-7
clone_size: .
v_call: TRBV6-5
d_call: TRBD2
cdr3_aa: CASSGGQIYGPEQYF
cdr3_nt: TGTGCCAGCTCGGGAGGGCAGATCTACGGCCCCGAGCAGTACTTC

j_call: TRBJ2-2
clone_size: .
v_call: TRBV10-2
d_call: .
cdr3_aa: CASSDRGTGELFF
cdr3_nt: TGCGCCAGCAGTGACAGAGGCACCGGGGAGCTGTTTTTT

j_call: TRBJ2-7
clone_size: few
v_call: TRBV5-1
d_call: .
cdr3_aa: CASSLEAEGKEYF
cdr3_nt: TGCGCCAGCAGCTTGGAGGCAGAGGGAAAGGAGTACTTC

j_call: TRBJ2-3
clone_size: .
v_call: TRBV2
d_call: .
cdr3_aa: CASSGLGGLADTQYF
cdr3_nt: TGTGCCAGCAGTGGTTTGGGGGGGCTAGCAGATACGCAGTATTTT

j_call: TRBJ1-6
clone_size: .
v_call: TRBV10-2
d_call: .
cdr3_aa: CASSVGPRDSPLHF
cdr3_nt: TGCGCCAGCAGTGTAGGGCCGAGGGATTCACCCCTCCACTTT